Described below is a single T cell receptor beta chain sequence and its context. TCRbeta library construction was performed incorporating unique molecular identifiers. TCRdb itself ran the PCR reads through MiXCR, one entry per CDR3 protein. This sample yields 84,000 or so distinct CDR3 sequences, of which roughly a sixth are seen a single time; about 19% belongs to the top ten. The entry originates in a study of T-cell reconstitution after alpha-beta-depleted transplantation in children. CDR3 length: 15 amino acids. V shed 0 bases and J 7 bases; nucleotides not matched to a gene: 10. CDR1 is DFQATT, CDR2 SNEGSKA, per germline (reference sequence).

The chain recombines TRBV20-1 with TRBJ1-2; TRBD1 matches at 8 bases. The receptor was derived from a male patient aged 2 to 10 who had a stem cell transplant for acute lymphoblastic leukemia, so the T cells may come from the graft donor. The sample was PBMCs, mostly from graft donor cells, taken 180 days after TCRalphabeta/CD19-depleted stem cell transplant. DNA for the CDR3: TGCAGTGCTAGAGATCGGAAGACAGGGGAGGTTGGCTACACCTTC. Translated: CSARDRKTGEVGYTF.